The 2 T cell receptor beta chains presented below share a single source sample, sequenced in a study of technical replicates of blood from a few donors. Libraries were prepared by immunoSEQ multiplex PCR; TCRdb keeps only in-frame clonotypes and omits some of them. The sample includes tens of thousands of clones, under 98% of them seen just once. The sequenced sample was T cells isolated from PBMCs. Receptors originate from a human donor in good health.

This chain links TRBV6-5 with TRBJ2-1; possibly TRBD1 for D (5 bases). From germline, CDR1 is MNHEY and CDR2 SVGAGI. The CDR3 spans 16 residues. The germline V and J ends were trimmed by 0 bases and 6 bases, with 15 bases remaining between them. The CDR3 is CASSYSEGVSPNEQFF. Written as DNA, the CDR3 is TGTGCCAGCAGTTACTCCGAAGGGGTGTCTCCCAATGAGCAGTTCTTC.

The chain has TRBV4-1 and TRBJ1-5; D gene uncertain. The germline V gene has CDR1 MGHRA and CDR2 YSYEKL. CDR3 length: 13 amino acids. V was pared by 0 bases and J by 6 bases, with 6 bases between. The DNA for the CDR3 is TGCGCCAGCAGCCAAGATCAGTTTCAGCCCCAGCATTTT. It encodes CASSQDQFQPQHF.